This T cell receptor beta chain was recorded in a study of cytomegalovirus exposure and HLA in healthy donors. Study-wide context: Previous work identified roughly 110 million unique TCR beta sequences from around 200 million T cells. Study-level results: Most TCR sequences were uncommon, yet certain public TCRs appeared in many donors. Cytomegalovirus-associated TCR beta chains were listed, numbering over 150.

Germline V gene sequence: CDR1 MNHEY, CDR2 SMNVEV (reference sequence). The CDR3 loop spans 12 amino acids. With 5 bases removed from V and 4 bases from J, the gap between germline ends came to 6 bases. With 60 Vbeta and 13 Jbeta primers, the PCR was carried out. Method: immunoSEQ multiplex PCR; TCRdb's copy keeps in-frame clones and lacks some. The sample records 150,000 or so clones, 75% being singletons. As for this clone: What it recognizes is unknown.

Whereas donors were nominally healthy upon sampling, unrecorded immune exposures were probable. The specimen was PBMCs. This TCR derives from a man aged 18 to 30 in good health and CMV-seropositive. The chain recombines TRBV27 with TRBJ2-1; D gene uncertain. CDR3 residues: CASSAGYNEQFF. The CDR3 DNA reads as TGTGCCAGCAGTGCAGGATACAATGAGCAGTTCTTC.